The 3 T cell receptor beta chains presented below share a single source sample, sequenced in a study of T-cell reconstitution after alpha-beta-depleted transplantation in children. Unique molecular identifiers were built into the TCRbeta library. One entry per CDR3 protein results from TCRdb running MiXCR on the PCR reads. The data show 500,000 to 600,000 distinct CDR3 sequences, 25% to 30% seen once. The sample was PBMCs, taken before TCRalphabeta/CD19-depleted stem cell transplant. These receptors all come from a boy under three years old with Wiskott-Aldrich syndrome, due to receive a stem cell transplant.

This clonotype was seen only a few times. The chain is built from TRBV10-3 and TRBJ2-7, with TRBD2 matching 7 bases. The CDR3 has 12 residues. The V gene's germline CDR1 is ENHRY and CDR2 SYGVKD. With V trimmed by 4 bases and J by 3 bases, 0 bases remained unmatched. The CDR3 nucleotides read TGTGCCATCAGTGCTAGCGGCTACGAGCAGTACTTC. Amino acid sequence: CAISASGYEQYF.

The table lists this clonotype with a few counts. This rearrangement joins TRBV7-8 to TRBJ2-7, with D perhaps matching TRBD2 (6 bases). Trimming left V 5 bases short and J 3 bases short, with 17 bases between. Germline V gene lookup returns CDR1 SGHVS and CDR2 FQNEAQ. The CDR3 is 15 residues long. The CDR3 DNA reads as TGTGCCAGCAGCCGGGGGACTTCGGTTGGCTACGAGCAGTACTTC. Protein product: CASSRGTSVGYEQYF.

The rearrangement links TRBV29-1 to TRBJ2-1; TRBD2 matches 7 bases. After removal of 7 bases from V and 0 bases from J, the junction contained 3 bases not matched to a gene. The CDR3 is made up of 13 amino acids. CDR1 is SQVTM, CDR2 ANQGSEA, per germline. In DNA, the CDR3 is TGCAGCGGGACTAGGGGCTCCTACAATGAGCAGTTCTTC. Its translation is CSGTRGSYNEQFF.